Following are 24 T cell receptor beta chains from one sample sequenced in a study of T cells after yellow fever vaccination. TCRdb independently ran MiXCR on the 5' RACE reads; one entry per CDR3 protein. The repertoire has hundreds of thousands of distinct CDR3 sequences, 8.5% to 10% of them found once; the top ten carry about 3%. Source: CD4+ T cells sorted from PBMCs, taken 5 days after the yellow fever booster vaccination. The source is a man younger than 35 who received the YFV17D yellow fever vaccine.

This sequence joins TRBV6-6 and TRBJ2-5; 9 bases are a match to TRBD2. Germline-derived CDR1 and CDR2 are MNHNY and SVGAGI (reference sequence). Unmatched junction bases numbered 5, after V lost 4 bases and J lost 2 bases. The CDR3 covers 15 residues. CDR3 sequence reads: CASSSTTSGQETQYF. The CDR3 coding sequence is TGTGCCAGCAGTTCAACGACTAGCGGACAAGAGACCCAGTACTTC.

The chain combines TRBV27 with TRBJ2-7, with 8 bases matching TRBD1. CDR1 is MNHEY and CDR2 is SMNVEV in the germline V gene (reference sequence). The CDR3 has 13 residues. V lost 6 bases, J lost 4 bases, and 5 bases stayed unmatched. The CDR3 is CASRGTGTYEQYV. Written as DNA, the CDR3 is TGTGCCAGCAGAGGGACAGGTACATACGAGCAGTACGTC.

This clonotype was counted many times. This chain uses TRBV4-2 with TRBJ1-6; 8 positions match TRBD1. The J segment lost 10 bases and the V segment lost 5 bases, leaving 10 bases of the junction unmatched. The CDR3 is made up of 15 amino acids. Germline V gene lookup returns CDR1 LGHNA and CDR2 YNFKEQ. The CDR3 nucleotides read TGTGCCAGCAGCGAAGGACAGGGTTCGGCCTCACCCCTCCACTTT. Translation: CASSEGQGSASPLHF.

This clonotype was picked up a small number of times. V usage is TRBV15 and J usage is TRBJ2-5, with D possibly being TRBD1 (7 bases). The CDR3 has 14 amino acids. CDR1 is LNHNV and CDR2 is YYDKDF in the germline V gene (reference sequence). V was cut by 5 bases and J by 3 bases, with 13 bases left in between. The CDR3 protein is CATSYGGTEETQYF. In nucleotides, the CDR3 is TGTGCCACCAGCTATGGGGGGACAGAAGAGACCCAGTACTTC.

The chain recombines TRBV4-3 with TRBJ1-1; no definite D call. V was shortened by 3 bases and J by 7 bases, with 12 bases between the two germline ends. This CDR3 spans 13 amino acids. Germline loops: CDR1 LGHNA, CDR2 YSLEER. The CDR3 protein is CASSQPGPGEAFF. CDR3 DNA: TGCGCCAGCAGCCAGCCGGGTCCTGGTGAAGCTTTCTTT.

This chain uses TRBV5-1 with TRBJ2-6; a weak D match, TRBD2 (5 bases). The CDR3 covers 16 residues. Germline V lookup: CDR1 SGHRS, CDR2 YFSETQ. Trimming stripped 0 bases from V and 0 bases from J, with 7 bases between. The CDR3 region is CASSLAEGSGANVLTF. CDR3 DNA sequence: TGCGCCAGCAGCTTGGCCGAGGGCTCTGGGGCCAACGTCCTGACTTTC.

This chain uses TRBV11-2 with TRBJ2-2, with D unclear. The V gene's germline CDR1 is SGHAT and CDR2 FQNNGV. CDR3 size: 16 residues. Trimming removed 3 bases from V and 7 bases from J, with 18 bases in between. The CDR3 reads CASSFRRGIWGGELFF. The CDR3 bases are TGTGCCAGCAGCTTCCGGCGCGGTATCTGGGGCGGGGAGCTGTTTTTT.

This clonotype was seen a handful of times. This rearrangement joins TRBV7-2 to TRBJ1-2; TRBD1 matches 7 bases. The length of the CDR3 is 14 residues. J lost 5 bases, V lost 5 bases, and 8 bases had no gene match. Germline V CDR1 and CDR2: SGHTA, FQGNSA. CDR3 bases: TGTGCCAGCAGCCAGACCCCAGGGGGGTATGGCTACACCTTC. Its protein is CASSQTPGGYGYTF.

Comment on this clonotype: A read error may explain this, as a much larger clone is one base away. The genes are TRBV6-5 and TRBJ2-5; tentatively, D is TRBD1 or TRBD2 (5 bases each). This CDR3 has 12 amino acids. Per germline, CDR1 MNHEY and CDR2 SVGAGI. CDR3 protein: CASSYRAGTKYF. The CDR3 DNA follows: TGTGCCAGCAGTTACCGCGCAGGGACCAAGTACTTC.

The chain links TRBV29-1 to TRBJ1-6; TRBD1 aligns across 7 bases. Trimming removed 4 bases from V and 7 bases from J; junction bases left unmatched: 4. Germline lookup yields CDR1 SQVTM and CDR2 ANQGSEA. CDR3 length: 13 amino acids. The CDR3 here is CSVVDRENSPLHF. The CDR3 coding sequence is TGCAGCGTTGTCGACAGGGAGAATTCACCCCTCCACTTT.

J is TRBJ2-7 and V is TRBV2; the D gene is possibly TRBD1 (6 bases). Germline V lookup: CDR1 SNHLY, CDR2 FYNNEI. The CDR3 totals 13 residues. The V end lost 2 bases, the J end lost 5 bases, and 10 bases lay between the germline ends. The CDR3 nucleotides are TGTGCCAGCAGTGAAATGGGGGCCCACGAGCAGTACGTC. It is translated as CASSEMGAHEQYV.

The rearrangement joins TRBV20-1 to TRBJ2-3; 7 bases are shared with TRBD2. CDR1 is DFQATT, CDR2 SNEGSKA, per germline (reference sequence). This CDR3 region has 15 residues. V dropped 6 bases and J dropped 7; count of bases not matched to a gene: 16. CDR3 nucleotide sequence: TGCAGTGCGGACCCCCCTGAGGGCGGGGGTTATACGCAGTATTTT. It encodes CSADPPEGGGYTQYF.

This clonotype was counted ten times or more. The CDR3 is CASSQRGGMSNQPQHF. The CDR3 region has the DNA TGTGCCAGCAGCCAGAGAGGCGGGATGAGCAATCAGCCCCAGCATTTT. The V call is TRBV7-2, the J call TRBJ1-5; no clear D. CDR1 SGHTA and CDR2 FQGNSA come from the germline V gene. The V gene lost 5 bases and the J gene lost 1 base, with 15 bases spanning the gap. There are 16 residues in the CDR3. Full variable domain (remainder filled in from reference TRBV7-2 and TRBJ1-5): GAGVSQSPSNKVTEKGKDVELRCDPISGHTALYWYRQSLGQGLEFLIYFQGNSAPDKSGLPSDRFSAERTGGSVSTLTIQRTQQEDSAVYLCASSQRGGMSNQPQHFGDGTRLSIL.

This clonotype was seen many times. This chain joins TRBV10-3 and TRBJ2-5; 7 bases are a match to TRBD1. Losses at the gene ends were 10 bases for V and 5 bases for J; bases not matched to a gene: 13. This CDR3 region has 14 residues. From germline, CDR1 is ENHRY and CDR2 SYGVKD. The CDR3 DNA reads as TGTGCCAGTCGACAGGGAAGTCGGTCCGAGACCCAGTACTTC. This translates into CASRQGSRSETQYF.

The chain couples TRBV7-2 to TRBJ1-3; perhaps TRBD1 as D (6 bases). Germline lookup yields CDR1 SGHTA and CDR2 FQGNSA. The CDR3 sequence is 16 residues long. V was cut by 5 bases and J by 0 bases, with 14 bases left in between. This CDR3 reads CASSQGRWSSGNTIYF. The CDR3 region has the DNA TGTGCCAGCAGCCAGGGGCGGTGGAGCTCTGGAAACACCATATATTTT.

The J gene is TRBJ2-3, the V gene TRBV27, with unresolved D. V was trimmed by 4 bases and J by 3 bases, leaving 8 bases between them. Germline lookup yields CDR1 MNHEY and CDR2 SMNVEV (reference sequence). CDR3 length: 13 residues. CDR3 loop: CASSSRVTDTQYF. DNA for the CDR3: TGTGCCAGCAGTTCTCGGGTAACAGATACGCAGTATTTT.

This clonotype turned up a few times. This chain links TRBV6-1 with TRBJ1-1, with no clear D. Germline loops: CDR1 MNHNS, CDR2 SASEGT. CDR3 size: 14 residues. The V gene lost 4 bases and the J gene lost 4 bases, with 13 bases spanning the gap. CDR3 sequence: CASSGRNPTTEAFF. In nucleotides, the CDR3 is TGTGCCAGCAGTGGACGCAACCCCACCACTGAAGCTTTCTTT.

In its sample, this clonotype was seen a few times. V gene TRBV11-2 combines with J gene TRBJ1-2; TRBD1 matches 7 bases. Germline CDR1 is SGHAT and CDR2 is FQNNGV. Losses at the gene ends were 2 bases for V and 8 bases for J; bases not matched to a gene: 5. The CDR3 has 13 residues. CDR3 in amino acids: CASSLFLGGGYTF. CDR3 bases: TGTGCCAGCAGCTTATTCCTAGGGGGCGGCTACACCTTC.

The chain couples TRBV5-6 to TRBJ1-5, with D maybe TRBD1 (5 bases). The CDR3 spans 17 residues. Germline V gives CDR1 SGHDT, CDR2 YYEEEE. Trimming pared 1 base from V and 7 bases from J, leaving 21 bases between. DNA of the CDR3: TGTGCCAGCAGCTTGCTTGGAGGGGCCAGGCGGGACCAGCCCCAGCATTTT. Translated, it gives CASSLLGGARRDQPQHF.

This chain joins TRBV20-1 and TRBJ1-1; perhaps TRBD1 as D (6 bases). CDR3 length: 13 amino acids. CDR1 and CDR2 from the germline V gene are DFQATT and SNEGSKA (reference sequence). V dropped 6 bases and J dropped 1 base, with 12 bases sitting between them. CDR3 in amino acids: CSAPSQGNTEAFF. In nucleotides, the CDR3 is TGCAGTGCCCCATCACAGGGGAACACTGAAGCTTTCTTT.

The chain uses TRBV4-3 and TRBJ2-3; D not certain. CDR3 size: 14 residues. V dropped 0 bases and J dropped 1 base, with 5 bases sitting between them. Per the germline V gene, CDR1 is LGHNA and CDR2 is YSLEER. CDR3 loop: CASSQDDRTDTQYF. The CDR3 nucleotides are TGCGCCAGCAGCCAAGATGACCGCACAGATACGCAGTATTTT.

This clonotype was counted a few times. This rearrangement joins TRBV5-1 to TRBJ2-1; 8 bases map to TRBD1. Per germline, CDR1 SGHRS and CDR2 YFSETQ. Trimming removed 3 bases from V and 2 bases from J; junction bases left unmatched: 7. This CDR3 has 16 amino acids. The CDR3 DNA reads TGCGCCAGCAGCTCCACAGGGGGTACTACCTACAATGAGCAGTTCTTC. The encoded protein is CASSSTGGTTYNEQFF.

The chain combines TRBV2 with TRBJ1-5; the D is unclear. Germline loops: CDR1 SNHLY, CDR2 FYNNEI. The CDR3 contains 13 residues. Trimming took 6 bases from V and 6 from J, leaving 12 bases between them. This CDR3 is CASRDTELQPQHF. The CDR3, as DNA: TGTGCCAGCAGAGACACGGAGCTTCAGCCCCAGCATTTT. Supplemented by reference TRBV2 and TRBJ1-5, the full variable domain reads EPEVTQTPSHQVTQMGQEVILRCVPISNHLYFYWYRQILGQKVEFLVSFYNNEISEKSEIFDDQFSVERPDGSNFTLKIRSTKLEDSAMYFCASRDTELQPQHFGDGTRLSIL.

This sequence joins TRBV5-5 and TRBJ1-5, with 8 bases that match TRBD1. This CDR3 is 17 amino acids long. CDR1 is SGHKS and CDR2 is YYEKEE in the germline V gene (reference sequence). J was trimmed by 0 bases and V by 4 bases; bases with no gene match: 9. CDR3 protein: CASSPTGVPYSNQPQHF. CDR3 nucleotide sequence: TGTGCCAGCAGCCCGACAGGGGTCCCGTATAGCAATCAGCCCCAGCATTTT.